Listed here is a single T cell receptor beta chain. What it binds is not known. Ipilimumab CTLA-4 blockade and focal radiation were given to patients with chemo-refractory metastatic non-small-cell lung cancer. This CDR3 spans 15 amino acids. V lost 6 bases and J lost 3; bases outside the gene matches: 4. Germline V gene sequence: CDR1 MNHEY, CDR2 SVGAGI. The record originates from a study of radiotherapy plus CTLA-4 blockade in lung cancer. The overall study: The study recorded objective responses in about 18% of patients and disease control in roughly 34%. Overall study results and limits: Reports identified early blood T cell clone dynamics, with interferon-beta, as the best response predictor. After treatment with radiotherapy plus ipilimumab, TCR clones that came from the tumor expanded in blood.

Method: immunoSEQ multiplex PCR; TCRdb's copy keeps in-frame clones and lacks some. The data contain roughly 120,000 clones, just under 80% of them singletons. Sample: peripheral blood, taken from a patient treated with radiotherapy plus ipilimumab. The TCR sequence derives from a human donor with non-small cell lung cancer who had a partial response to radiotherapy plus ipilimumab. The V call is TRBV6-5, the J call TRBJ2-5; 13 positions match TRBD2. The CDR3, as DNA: TGTGCCAGCAGCTGGGGACTAGCGGGGAAAGAGACCCAGTACTTC. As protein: CASSWGLAGKETQYF.